Below, 27 T cell receptor beta chains from the same sample are listed, as sequenced in a study of blood T cell repertoires in COVID-19. The method was immunoSEQ multiplex PCR; TCRdb's version includes in-frame clones alone and lacks a portion of them. The sample contains a few hundred thousand clones, around four fifths of which appear only once. Source material: peripheral blood. Receptors were obtained from a woman aged 45-65 years with acute or convalescent COVID-19.

J is TRBJ2-7 and V is TRBV4-1, with D unclear. The V gene's germline CDR1 is MGHRA and CDR2 YSYEKL. The CDR3 has 13 amino acids. Trimming took 4 bases from V and 1 from J, leaving 8 bases between them. Here the CDR3 reads CASSPQLSYEQYV. CDR3 sequence (DNA): TGCGCCAGCAGCCCACAATTATCCTACGAGCAGTACGTC.

The J gene is TRBJ2-3, the V gene TRBV25-1; D might be TRBD2 (5 bases). The CDR3 loop spans 16 amino acids. CDR1 is MGHDK and CDR2 is SYGVNS in the germline V gene. Trimming removed 4 bases at V and 4 bases at J, with 18 bases between. The CDR3 nucleotides are TGTGCCAGCAGTGGCTCTCATGGGAGCGTAGCAGATACGCAGTATTTT. This translates into CASSGSHGSVADTQYF.

The genes are TRBV5-6 and TRBJ2-3; D perhaps matches TRBD1 (5 bases). The V end was cut by 1 base, the J end by 3 bases, with 15 bases between. The CDR3 contains 16 residues. Per germline, CDR1 SGHDT and CDR2 YYEEEE. The CDR3 nucleotides are TGTGCCAGCAGCTTGACATACGTACAGGTAACAGATACGCAGTATTTT. Its protein product is CASSLTYVQVTDTQYF.

This clone was detected once. The gene calls are TRBV25-1 and TRBJ2-1; TRBD1 matches at 8 bases. This CDR3 is built from 15 residues. Germline-derived CDR1 and CDR2 are MGHDK and SYGVNS. V lost 2 bases and J lost 8; bases outside the gene matches: 8. The CDR3 reads CASSEKGARGHEQFF. The CDR3 nucleotides are TGTGCCAGCAGTGAAAAAGGGGCCAGGGGGCATGAGCAGTTCTTC.

The chain has TRBV6-2 or TRBV6-3 and TRBJ2-1; TRBD2 aligns across 8 bases. The CDR3 loop spans 16 amino acids. Germline trimming cut 5 bases from V and 2 bases from J; bases unmatched to any gene: 8. Germline V gene sequence: CDR1 MNHEY, CDR2 SVGEGT. CDR3: CASSPRLAPPYNEQFF. As DNA, the CDR3 is TGTGCCAGCAGTCCGAGACTAGCGCCCCCCTACAATGAGCAGTTCTTC.

The rearrangement uses TRBV19 and TRBJ1-3, with a weak D call TRBD1 (5 bases). V gave up 3 bases and J gave up 2 bases, with 17 bases separating them. The CDR3 sequence is 17 residues long. The germline V gene has CDR1 LNHDA and CDR2 SQIVND (reference sequence). The CDR3 spells CASSMWTLRIPGNTIYF. CDR3 bases: TGTGCCAGTAGTATGTGGACATTACGGATTCCTGGAAACACCATATATTTT.

The CDR3 protein is CASSYRQGQNTEAFF. CDR3 coding DNA: TGTGCCAGCAGTTACCGTCAGGGCCAGAACACTGAAGCTTTCTTT. This chain uses TRBV6-5 with TRBJ1-1; weak D call: TRBD1 (5 bases). The germline V gene encodes CDR1 MNHEY and CDR2 SVGAGI. The CDR3 has 15 amino acids. V was cut by 2 bases and J by 1 base, with 11 bases left in between.

The CDR3 region is CASRDRENQNIQYF. In DNA, the CDR3 is TGTGCCAGCAGGGACAGGGAAAACCAAAACATTCAGTACTTC. J is TRBJ2-4 and V is TRBV6-5, with TRBD1 matching 8 bases. The CDR3 covers 14 residues. V gave up 6 bases and J gave up 5 bases; unmatched junction bases: 6. In germline, CDR1 is MNHEY, CDR2 SVGAGI.

The CDR3 DNA is TGTGCCAGCAGCGTAGGTGGGAGGACCCCCTACGAGCAGTACTTC. Its translation: CASSVGGRTPYEQYF. This chain links TRBV9 with TRBJ2-7; D perhaps matches TRBD2 (6 bases). V was trimmed by 0 bases and J by 2 bases, leaving 12 bases between them. The length of the CDR3 is 15 residues. The V gene's germline CDR1 is SGDLS and CDR2 YYNGEE.

The CDR3 here is CASSESGGSVPYNEQFF. CDR3 nucleotide sequence: TGTGCCAGCAGTGAATCGGGCGGGAGTGTCCCCTACAATGAGCAGTTCTTC. The rearrangement joins TRBV25-1 to TRBJ2-1; 7 nucleotides line up with TRBD2. Germline-derived CDR1 and CDR2 are MGHDK and SYGVNS. The CDR3 length is 17 residues. Trimming took 1 base from V and 2 from J; bases not matched to a gene: 8.

The V call is TRBV28, the J call TRBJ1-5; D is unclear. This CDR3 is built from 17 residues. V was shortened by 4 bases and J by 7 bases, with 23 bases between the two germline ends. Germline V gives CDR1 MDHEN, CDR2 SYDVKM. CDR3 nucleotides: TGTGCCAGCAGTTCGATATCGAACTATGGATCCAACCAGCCCCAGCATTTT. This encodes CASSSISNYGSNQPQHF. Complete variable domain (other parts from reference TRBV28 and TRBJ1-5): DVKVTQSSRYLVKRTGEKVFLECVQDMDHENMFWYRQDPGLGLRLIYFSYDVKMKEKGDIPEGYSVSREKKERFSLILESASTNQTSMYLCASSSISNYGSNQPQHFGDGTRLSIL.

The V gene is TRBV25-1, the J gene TRBJ2-2; D unresolved. Germline loops: CDR1 MGHDK, CDR2 SYGVNS. This CDR3 comprises 12 residues. The V end was cut by 7 bases, the J end by 3 bases, with 6 bases between. CDR3: CASKRYTGELFF. The CDR3 region has the DNA TGTGCCAGCAAGAGGTACACCGGGGAGCTGTTTTTT.

The chain combines TRBV5-4 with TRBJ1-2; 11 nucleotides match TRBD1. Trimming took 1 base from V and 7 from J; bases not matched to a gene: 6. The CDR3 length is 15 residues. Germline-derived CDR1 and CDR2 are SGHNT and YYREEE (reference sequence). The CDR3 reads CASSLFAGTGGGYTF. DNA for the CDR3: TGTGCCAGCAGCTTGTTCGCCGGGACAGGGGGTGGCTACACCTTC.

The chain carries TRBV5-5 and TRBJ1-1; no clear D. Germline V gene lookup returns CDR1 SGHKS and CDR2 YYEKEE (reference sequence). Trimming cost V 0 bases and J 0 bases, with 9 bases left between them. The length of the CDR3 is 15 residues. CDR3 protein: CASSLAWEMNTEAFF. The CDR3 DNA reads as TGTGCCAGCAGCTTGGCCTGGGAGATGAACACTGAAGCTTTCTTT.

The rearrangement joins TRBV5-1 to TRBJ2-1; maybe TRBD2 (6 bases). This CDR3 spans 13 amino acids. V was shortened by 0 bases and J by 9 bases, with 10 bases between the two germline ends. Germline V lookup: CDR1 SGHRS, CDR2 YFSETQ. The chain's CDR3 is CASSLDGGSEQFF. In DNA, the CDR3 is TGCGCCAGCAGCTTGGATGGGGGGAGTGAGCAGTTCTTC.

In this sample, this clone turned up a few times. V and J are TRBV11-2 and TRBJ2-2, with 8 bases that match TRBD2. V dropped 5 bases and J dropped 3; count of bases not matched to a gene: 5. CDR1 SGHAT and CDR2 FQNNGV come from the germline V gene. This CDR3 comprises 15 residues. The CDR3 DNA reads TGTGCCAGCAGCGGAACGGGAGGGGACACCGGGGAGCTGTTTTTT. It specifies CASSGTGGDTGELFF.

The chain is built from TRBV24-1 and TRBJ2-7; D might be TRBD2 (6 bases). Germline CDR1 KGHDR, CDR2 SFDVKD. The V end lost 0 bases, the J end lost 2 bases, and 19 bases lay between the germline ends. The CDR3 length is 18 residues. CDR3 loop: CATSDLPLDAGPTYEQYV. CDR3 nucleotides: TGTGCCACCAGTGATTTGCCCCTTGACGCGGGGCCTACCTACGAGCAGTACGTC.

In its sample, this clone was seen a few times. The V gene is TRBV20-1, the J gene TRBJ2-1, with 8 bases fitting TRBD1. CDR3 length: 14 amino acids. The germline gives CDR1 DFQATT, CDR2 SNEGSKA (reference sequence). V shed 3 bases, J shed 7 bases, and the junction held 8 bases outside the gene matches. CDR3 coding DNA: TGCAGTGCTAGTCGGCAGGGGGCGCGGAATGAGCAGTTCTTC. This codes for CSASRQGARNEQFF.

This clone was picked up many times. The genes are TRBV18 and TRBJ2-7, with 9 bases identical to TRBD1. The CDR3 has 14 amino acids. Losses at the gene ends were 6 bases for V and 2 bases for J; bases not matched to a gene: 5. Germline CDR1 KGHSH, CDR2 LQKENI. CDR3 bases: TGTGCCAGCTCGCAGCGACAGGGGGCCTACGAGCAGTACTTC. Protein sequence: CASSQRQGAYEQYF.

This chain uses TRBV19 with TRBJ1-4; D call uncertain. The CDR3 is 15 residues long. The germline V and J ends were trimmed by 7 bases and 0 bases, with 12 bases remaining between them. Germline CDR1 is LNHDA and CDR2 is SQIVND (reference sequence). The CDR3 nucleotides are TGTGCCAGTACCTCGTGGAGGGCAACTAATGAAAAACTGTTTTTT. Protein: CASTSWRATNEKLFF.

Regarding this clone: The sample contains more than one DNA sequence encoding this CDR3. This chain links TRBV9 with TRBJ1-6, with D perhaps matching TRBD1 (5 bases). The CDR3 spans 14 residues. Germline-derived CDR1 and CDR2 are SGDLS and YYNGEE. Trimming removed 0 bases at V and 5 bases at J, with 6 bases between. The CDR3 sequence: CASSVARDNSPLHF. In DNA form, the CDR3 reads TGTGCCAGCAGCGTAGCCAGGGATAATTCACCCCTCCACTTT.

CDR3 region: CASSATTGLETQYF. The CDR3 DNA sequence: TGTGCCAGCAGCGCCACAACAGGGTTGGAGACCCAGTACTTC. The chain is built from TRBV11-2 and TRBJ2-5; a weak D match, TRBD1 (6 bases). Trimming stripped 5 bases from V and 5 bases from J, with 15 bases between. The length of the CDR3 is 14 residues. From germline, CDR1 is SGHAT and CDR2 FQNNGV.

This clone was detected many times. The V gene is TRBV30, the J gene TRBJ1-2; D may be TRBD1 (6 bases). V was pared by 2 bases and J by 4 bases, with 11 bases between. The CDR3 consists of 13 residues. Germline V gene data show CDR1 as GTSNPN and CDR2 as SVGIG (reference sequence). The CDR3 loop is CAWSWGGSYGYTF. The CDR3 DNA reads as TGTGCCTGGAGTTGGGGGGGCAGCTATGGCTACACCTTC.

The chain links TRBV10-1 to TRBJ1-1; D unclear. Germline CDR1 WNHNN, CDR2 SYGVQD (reference sequence). This CDR3 has 15 amino acids. The germline V and J ends were trimmed by 3 bases and 1 base, with 12 bases remaining between them. The CDR3 DNA sequence: TGCGCCAGCAGTGAACCCGGACTGGGGAACACTGAAGCTTTCTTT. It encodes CASSEPGLGNTEAFF.

The chain carries TRBV3-1 (or the pseudogene TRBV3-2) and TRBJ2-5, with a tentative D call TRBD2 (6 bases). Looked up from germline, CDR1 is LGHDT and CDR2 is YNNKEL (reference sequence). Deletions cut 5 bases from V and 0 bases from J, with 10 bases between. The length of the CDR3 is 14 residues. The CDR3 DNA reads as TGTGCCAGCAGCTCCCGGGGGAACCAAGAGACCCAGTACTTC. Its translation is CASSSRGNQETQYF.

The chain combines TRBV24-1 with TRBJ1-4; D is undetermined. Germline loops: CDR1 KGHDR, CDR2 SFDVKD. V was pared by 0 bases and J by 11 bases, with 9 bases between. The CDR3 loop spans 13 amino acids. The CDR3, as DNA: TGTGCCACCAGTGATTTGTCGGGGAAGAAACTGTTTTTT. Amino acids: CATSDLSGKKLFF.

This clone occurred once. The chain carries TRBV3-1 (or the pseudogene TRBV3-2) and TRBJ1-6; D is possibly TRBD1 (5 bases). V was clipped by 10 bases and J by 9 bases, with 19 bases between them. The CDR3 runs to 14 residues. CDR1 LGHDT and CDR2 YNNKEL come from the germline V gene (reference sequence). The CDR3 nucleotides read TGTGCCACCTTCGACAGCGCAAGTCGTTCACCCCTCCACTTT. It encodes CATFDSASRSPLHF.